This T cell receptor beta chain was captured in a study of regulatory dendritic cells for organ transplantation. Overall study: Dendritic cell cultures received LPS on day 6.

Broader study findings: Memory T cells were less diverse than naive, with memory CD8+ most oligoclonal.

Germline V gives CDR1 LNHDA, CDR2 SQIVND (reference sequence). J lost 5 bases, V lost 4 bases, and 7 bases had no gene match. The CDR3 consists of 15 residues. Allogeneic regulatory or mature dendritic cells were co-cultured for less than 6 days with CFSE-labeled sorted T cells at 1:10. Comment on this clone: Its specificity is unknown.

Method: immunoSEQ multiplex PCR; TCRdb's copy keeps in-frame clones and lacks some. Here the sample spans fewer than 5,000 clones, around 70% being singletons. The specimen sequenced was memory CD8+ T cells from blood cultured with dendritic cells. Subset described: CD45RO+ memory T cells. The V gene is TRBV19, the J gene TRBJ2-5; TRBD1 aligns across 10 bases. This TCR was sampled from a human donor in good health. CDR3 loop: CASSTYWDRGETQYF. The DNA for the CDR3 is TGTGCCAGTAGTACCTACTGGGACAGGGGCGAGACCCAGTACTTC.